The present T cell receptor beta chain was sequenced within a study of CD4 T cells in relation to SARS-CoV-2 and coronaviruses. The unexposed donors gave CD4+ T cells in about 2010-2019, prior to COVID-19. This CDR3 is built from 14 residues. V dropped 4 bases and J dropped 5 bases, with 14 bases sitting between them. Germline loops: CDR1 SGHDN, CDR2 FVKESK. TCRdb keeps only in-frame clones here, not all; method: immunoSEQ multiplex PCR. The data contain roughly 63,000 clones, about 95% of them singletons. The receptor was isolated from a human donor in good health. This chain connects TRBV14 to TRBJ1-2; D is undetermined. The sequenced sample consisted of naive CD4+ T cells from PBMCs. Described subset: naive CD4+ T cells isolated by negative enrichment. CDR3 coding DNA: TGTGCCAGCAGCCGAGACGCGGGTGATTATGGCTACACCTTC. This translates into CASSRDAGDYGYTF.